This T cell receptor beta chain was sequenced in a study of blood T cell repertoires in COVID-19. Across the whole study: Acute and convalescent COVID-19 samples came from the United States, Italy and Spain. The cDNA or gDNA used as material had been derived from T cells, B-cell-depleted T cells, or PBMCs.

Per the original methods: Reference gene primer amplification gave estimated nucleated cell counts. Here immunoSEQ multiplex PCR was the method, and the copy in TCRdb shows in-frame clones only, minus some. D and trimming were read from the DNA, whereas the V and J calls and clone size are those reported in that table. Among about 290,000 clones, roughly 90% were seen once, and the ten largest hold 0.85% to 0.95%. V gave up 4 bases and J gave up 4 bases, with 6 bases separating them. The CDR3 has 12 amino acids. Germline V gene sequence: CDR1 SGHRS, CDR2 YFSETQ. Source material: peripheral blood. This clonotype was sampled from a middle-aged woman who had recovered from COVID-19. The genes are TRBV5-1 and TRBJ2-1; D is undetermined. This CDR3 reads CASSPTYNEQFF. The DNA of the CDR3 is TGCGCCAGCAGCCCCACTTACAATGAGCAGTTCTTC. The complete variable domain, with remaining parts taken from reference TRBV5-1 and TRBJ2-1, reads KAGVTQTPRYLIKTRGQQVTLSCSPISGHRSVSWYQQTPGQGLQFLFEYFSETQRNKGNFPGRFSGRQFSNSRSEMNVSTLELGDSALYLCASSPTYNEQFFGPGTRLTVL.